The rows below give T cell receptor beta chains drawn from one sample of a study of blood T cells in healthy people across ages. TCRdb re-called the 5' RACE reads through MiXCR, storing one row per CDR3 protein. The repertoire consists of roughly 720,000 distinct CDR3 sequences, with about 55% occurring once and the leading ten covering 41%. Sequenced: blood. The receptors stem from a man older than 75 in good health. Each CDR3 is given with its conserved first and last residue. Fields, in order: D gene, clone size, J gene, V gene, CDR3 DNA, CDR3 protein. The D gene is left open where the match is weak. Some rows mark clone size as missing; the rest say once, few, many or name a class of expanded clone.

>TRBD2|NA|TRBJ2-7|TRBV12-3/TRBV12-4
TGTGCCAGCAGCCTTGGAGCGGGAGGCCAACACAATGAGCAGTACTTC
CASSLGAGGQHNEQYF
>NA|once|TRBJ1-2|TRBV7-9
TGTGCCAGCAGCTTATTGGTAGGCTATGGCTACACCTTC
CASSLLVGYGYTF
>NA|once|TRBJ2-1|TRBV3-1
TGTGCCAGCAGCCCGGGGGCTAGCGTCACTGAGCAGTTCTTC
CASSPGASVTEQFF
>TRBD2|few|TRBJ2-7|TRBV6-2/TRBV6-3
TGTGCCAGCAGACCCACTAGCGGGAGTTACGAGCAGTACTTC
CASRPTSGSYEQYF
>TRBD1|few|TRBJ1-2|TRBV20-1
TGCAGTGCTAGAGTCCAGGGGGCGGGAGGCTACACCTTC
CSARVQGAGGYTF
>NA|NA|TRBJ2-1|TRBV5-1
TGCGCCAGCAGTCCGAGGCCCGAGGGCGTCAATGAGCAGTTCTTC
CASSPRPEGVNEQFF
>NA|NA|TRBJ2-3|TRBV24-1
TGTGCCACCGCCAGTACAGATACGCAGTATTTT
CATASTDTQYF
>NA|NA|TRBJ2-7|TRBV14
TGTGCCAGCAGCCAGGGAGTCATCCCCTCCTACGAGCAGTACTTC
CASSQGVIPSYEQYF
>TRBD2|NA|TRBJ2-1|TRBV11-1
TGTGCCAGCAGCTTAGGGCGACTAGCGGGAGGCACCTACAATGAGCAGTTCTTC
CASSLGRLAGGTYNEQFF
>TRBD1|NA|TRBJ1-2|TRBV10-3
TGTGCCATCAGTGACGGACAGGGGGCAGGAGGCTACACCTTC
CAISDGQGAGGYTF
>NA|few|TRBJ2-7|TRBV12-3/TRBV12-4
TGTGCCAGCAGTCCCAGAACGGGGTACGAGCAGTACTTC
CASSPRTGYEQYF
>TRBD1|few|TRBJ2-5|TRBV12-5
TGTGCTAGAAACAGGGGGCCGTACCAAGAGACCCAGTACTTC
CARNRGPYQETQYF
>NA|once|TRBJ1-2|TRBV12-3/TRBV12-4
TGTGCCAGCAGTTCGAGACCGACGTATGGCTACACCTTC
CASSSRPTYGYTF
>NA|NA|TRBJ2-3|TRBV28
TGTGCCAGCGCCCCTGGGACTCAGCGGGTTGCAGATACGCAGTATTTT
CASAPGTQRVADTQYF
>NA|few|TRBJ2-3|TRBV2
TGTGCCAGCAGTGAGAGGGGAGATACGCAGTATTTT
CASSERGDTQYF
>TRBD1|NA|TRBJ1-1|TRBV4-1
TGCGCCAGCAGCCACGGGACAGGCACTGAAGCTTTCTTT
CASSHGTGTEAFF
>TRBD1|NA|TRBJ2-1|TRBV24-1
TGTGCCACCAGTGACCCAACCGGGACAGGGTGGAATGAGCAGTTCTTC
CATSDPTGTGWNEQFF
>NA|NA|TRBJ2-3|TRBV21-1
TGTGCCAGCGGCAAAATTGAAGGCGGGCTAGCGGGAGTATGTGATACGCAGTATTTT
CASGKIEGGLAGVCDTQYF
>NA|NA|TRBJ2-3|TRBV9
TGTGCCAGCAGCGTTGGGGGAGACGGACGATACGCGTATTTT
CASSVGGDGRYAYF
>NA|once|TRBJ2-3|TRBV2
TGTGCCAGCAGTGAAGCTTACATGCCTAGCACAGATACGCAGTATTTT
CASSEAYMPSTDTQYF
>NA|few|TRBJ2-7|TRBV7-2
TGTGCCAGCAGCTTAGGACCATTCGCCTACGAGCAGTACTTC
CASSLGPFAYEQYF
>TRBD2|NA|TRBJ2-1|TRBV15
TGTGCCACCAGCAAACGGACTAGCGGGGGCAACAATGAGCAGTTCTTC
CATSKRTSGGNNEQFF
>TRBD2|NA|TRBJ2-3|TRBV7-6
TGTGCCAGCAGCTCTCCCCGAGGAACCCTAGCGGGAAGGCACAGATACGCGTATTTT
CASSSPRGTLAGRHRYAYF
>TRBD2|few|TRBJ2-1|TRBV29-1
TGCAGCCAAAGGCGTCTAGCGGGAGATAATGAGCAGTTCTTC
CSQRRLAGDNEQFF
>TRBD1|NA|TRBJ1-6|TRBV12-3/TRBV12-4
TGTGCCAGCAGCCGACAGGGGCCGAATTCACCCCTCCACTTT
CASSRQGPNSPLHF
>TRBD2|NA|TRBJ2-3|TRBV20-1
TGCAGTGTCTTTGCGGGAGGGCCAACGCGGGATACGCAGTATTTT
CSVFAGGPTRDTQYF
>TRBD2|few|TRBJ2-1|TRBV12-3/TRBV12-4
TGTGCCAGCAGTGCACAGGGACTAGCTTACAATGAGCAGTTCTTC
CASSAQGLAYNEQFF
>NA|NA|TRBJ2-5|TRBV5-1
TGCGCCAGCAGCTTGGAAGCCCCCGGGGAGACCCAGTACTTC
CASSLEAPGETQYF
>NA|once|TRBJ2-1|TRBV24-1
TGTGCCACCTCAGGTCTTTTGGAGCAGTTCTTC
CATSGLLEQFF
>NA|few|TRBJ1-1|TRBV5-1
TGCGCCAGCAGCCAGGACGGGCTGGACACTGAAGCTTTCTTT
CASSQDGLDTEAFF
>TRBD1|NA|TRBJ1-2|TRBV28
TGTGCCAGCAGGTTACAGGGGGGGTCCTATGGCTACACCTTC
CASRLQGGSYGYTF
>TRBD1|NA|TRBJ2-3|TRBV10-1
TGCGCCAGCAGTGATGGGACAGGACAGCACAGATACGCGTATTTT
CASSDGTGQHRYAYF
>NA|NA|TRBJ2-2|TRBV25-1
TGTGCCAGCAGGGCGGGATTTTGGAACACCGGGGAGCTGTTTTTT
CASRAGFWNTGELFF
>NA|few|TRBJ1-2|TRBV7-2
TGTGCCAGCAGCTCAAGAGCGGGTTACGATGGCTACACCTTC
CASSSRAGYDGYTF
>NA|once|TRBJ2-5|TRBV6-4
TGTGCCAGCAGTGACTACCCCTCAGGGCGGGGAAAAGAGACCCAGTACTTC
CASSDYPSGRGKETQYF
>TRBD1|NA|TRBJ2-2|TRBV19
TGTGCCAGTAGTGGGACAGCCGGCGGGGAGCTGTTTTTT
CASSGTAGGELFF
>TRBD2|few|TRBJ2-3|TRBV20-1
TGCAGTGCCAAACTAGCGGGAATGGGAGATACGCAGTATTTT
CSAKLAGMGDTQYF
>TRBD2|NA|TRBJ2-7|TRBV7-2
TGTGCCATCAGCTTTGGGACTAGCGGGCTCTCCTACGAGCAGTACTTC
CAISFGTSGLSYEQYF
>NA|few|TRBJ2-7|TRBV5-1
TGCGCCAGCAGCTTGGTAGCCGACGAGCAGTACTTC
CASSLVADEQYF
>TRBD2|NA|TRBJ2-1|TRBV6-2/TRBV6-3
TGTGCCAGCACCTTCGGCGGGAGAGGAAATGAGCAGTTCTTC
CASTFGGRGNEQFF
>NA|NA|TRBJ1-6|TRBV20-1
TGCATTGCCCTAACCGGACCCGTCGATAATTCACCCCTCCACTTT
CIALTGPVDNSPLHF
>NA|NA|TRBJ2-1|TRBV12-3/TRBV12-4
TGTGCCAGCAGTAAGGGACCAGAGCAGTTCTTC
CASSKGPEQFF
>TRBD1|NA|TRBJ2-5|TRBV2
TGTGCCAGCAGTGTGAACAGGGGAGACAATGAGCAGTACTTC
CASSVNRGDNEQYF
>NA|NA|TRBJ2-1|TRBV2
TGTGCCAGCAATATACTAAGTAGTATGCAGTTCTTC
CASNILSSMQFF
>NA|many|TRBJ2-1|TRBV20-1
TGCAGTGCTCTTGACTATCGCCCCTACAATGAGCAGTTCTTC
CSALDYRPYNEQFF
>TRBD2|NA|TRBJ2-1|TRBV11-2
TGTGCCAGCAGCTCCCTAGCGGGAGGAATCTCCTACAATGAGCAGTTCTTC
CASSSLAGGISYNEQFF
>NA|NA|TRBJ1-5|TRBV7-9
TGTGCCAGCAGGGGGTATAGCAATCAGCCCCAGCATTTT
CASRGYSNQPQHF
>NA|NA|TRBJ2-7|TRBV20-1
TGCAGTGCTAGAGTTGCGGAGAGCTACGAGCAGTACTTC
CSARVAESYEQYF
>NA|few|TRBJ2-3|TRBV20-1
TGCAGTGCTAGAAAGCCCGGGCTCCGGGTCCCAGATACGCAGTATTTT
CSARKPGLRVPDTQYF
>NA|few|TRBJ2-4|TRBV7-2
TGTGCCAGCAGCTCCCCCGTGGCAGGCCGGGATAGGGACATTCAGTACTTC
CASSSPVAGRDRDIQYF
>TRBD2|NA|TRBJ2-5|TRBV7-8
TGTGCCAGCAGCCCGCCGGGACTAGTGGAGACCCAGTACTTC
CASSPPGLVETQYF
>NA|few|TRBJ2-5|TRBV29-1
TGCAGCGTTGAAGGGGGGCAGATGACAGGATTCCAAGAGACCCAGTACTTC
CSVEGGQMTGFQETQYF
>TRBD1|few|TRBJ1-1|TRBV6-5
TGTGCCAGCAGTTACTCCGTGGGACAGGGGGTAACTGAAGCTTTCTTT
CASSYSVGQGVTEAFF
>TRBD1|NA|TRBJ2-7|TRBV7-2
TGTGCCAGCAGCTCGACAGGGGGCGCAGGCTACGAGCAGTACTTC
CASSSTGGAGYEQYF
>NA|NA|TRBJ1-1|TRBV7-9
TGTGCCAGCAGCTCGGATTTACAGGGTAGAGCTTTCTTT
CASSSDLQGRAFF
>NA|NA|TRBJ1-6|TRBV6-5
TGTGCCAGCACCGTGGGGAATTCACCCCTCCACTTT
CASTVGNSPLHF
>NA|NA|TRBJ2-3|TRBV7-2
TGTGCCAGCAGCTTCCCGGGGCAGCGGAGCACAGATACGCAGTATTTT
CASSFPGQRSTDTQYF
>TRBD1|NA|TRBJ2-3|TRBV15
TGTGCCACCAGCACCTCAGGGGGAGACGCGTATTTT
CATSTSGGDAYF
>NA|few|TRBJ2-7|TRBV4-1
TGCGCCAGCAGCCAAGGGGCCGAGGGTTTTAGCATCTCTACCTCCTACGAGCAGTACTTC
CASSQGAEGFSISTSYEQYF
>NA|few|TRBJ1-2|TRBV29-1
TGCAGCGTTGATCTGGGGGCGATCTATGGCTACACCTTC
CSVDLGAIYGYTF